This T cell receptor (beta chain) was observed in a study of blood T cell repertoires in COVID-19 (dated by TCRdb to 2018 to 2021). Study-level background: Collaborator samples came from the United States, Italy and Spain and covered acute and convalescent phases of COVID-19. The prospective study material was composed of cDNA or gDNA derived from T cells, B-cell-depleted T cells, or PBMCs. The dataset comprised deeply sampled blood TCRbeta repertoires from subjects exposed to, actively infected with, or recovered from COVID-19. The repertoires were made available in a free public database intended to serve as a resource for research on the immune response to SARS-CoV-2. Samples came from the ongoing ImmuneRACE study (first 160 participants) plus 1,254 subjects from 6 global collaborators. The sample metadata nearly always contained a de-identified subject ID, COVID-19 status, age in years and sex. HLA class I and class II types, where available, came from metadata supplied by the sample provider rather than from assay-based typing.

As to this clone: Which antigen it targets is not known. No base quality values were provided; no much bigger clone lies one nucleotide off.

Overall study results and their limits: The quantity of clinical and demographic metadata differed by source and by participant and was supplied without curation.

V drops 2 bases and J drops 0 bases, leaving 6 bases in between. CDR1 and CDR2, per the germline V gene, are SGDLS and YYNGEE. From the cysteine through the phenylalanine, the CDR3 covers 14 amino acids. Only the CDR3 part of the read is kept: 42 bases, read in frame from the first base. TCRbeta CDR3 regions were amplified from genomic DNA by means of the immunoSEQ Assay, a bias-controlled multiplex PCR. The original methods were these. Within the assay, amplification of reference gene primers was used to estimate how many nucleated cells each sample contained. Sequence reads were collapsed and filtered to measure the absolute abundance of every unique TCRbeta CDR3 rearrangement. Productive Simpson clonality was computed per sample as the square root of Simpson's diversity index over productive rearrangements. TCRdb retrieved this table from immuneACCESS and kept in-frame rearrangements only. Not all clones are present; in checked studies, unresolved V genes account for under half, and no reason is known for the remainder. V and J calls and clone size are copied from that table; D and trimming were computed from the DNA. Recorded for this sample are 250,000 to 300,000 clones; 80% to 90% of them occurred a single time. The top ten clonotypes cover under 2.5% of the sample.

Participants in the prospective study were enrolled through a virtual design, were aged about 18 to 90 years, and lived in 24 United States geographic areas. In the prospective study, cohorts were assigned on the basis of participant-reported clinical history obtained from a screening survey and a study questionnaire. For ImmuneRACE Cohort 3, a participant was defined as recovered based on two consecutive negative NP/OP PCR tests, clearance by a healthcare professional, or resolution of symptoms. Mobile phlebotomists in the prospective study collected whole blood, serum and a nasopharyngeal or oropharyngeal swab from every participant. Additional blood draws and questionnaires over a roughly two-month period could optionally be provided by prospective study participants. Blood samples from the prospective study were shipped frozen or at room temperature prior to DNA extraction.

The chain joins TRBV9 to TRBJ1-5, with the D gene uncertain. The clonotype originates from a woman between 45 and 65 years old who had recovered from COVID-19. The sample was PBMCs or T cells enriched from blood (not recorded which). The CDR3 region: CASSVGFSNQPQHF. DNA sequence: TGTGCCAGCAGCGTCGGGTTTAGCAATCAGCCCCAGCATTTT. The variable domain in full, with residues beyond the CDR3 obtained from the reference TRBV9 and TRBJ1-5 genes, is DSGVTQTPKHLITATGQRVTLRCSPRSGDLSVYWYQQSLDQGLQFLIQYYNGEERAKGNILERFSAQQFPDLHSELNLSSLELGDSALYFCASSVGFSNQPQHFGDGTRLSIL.